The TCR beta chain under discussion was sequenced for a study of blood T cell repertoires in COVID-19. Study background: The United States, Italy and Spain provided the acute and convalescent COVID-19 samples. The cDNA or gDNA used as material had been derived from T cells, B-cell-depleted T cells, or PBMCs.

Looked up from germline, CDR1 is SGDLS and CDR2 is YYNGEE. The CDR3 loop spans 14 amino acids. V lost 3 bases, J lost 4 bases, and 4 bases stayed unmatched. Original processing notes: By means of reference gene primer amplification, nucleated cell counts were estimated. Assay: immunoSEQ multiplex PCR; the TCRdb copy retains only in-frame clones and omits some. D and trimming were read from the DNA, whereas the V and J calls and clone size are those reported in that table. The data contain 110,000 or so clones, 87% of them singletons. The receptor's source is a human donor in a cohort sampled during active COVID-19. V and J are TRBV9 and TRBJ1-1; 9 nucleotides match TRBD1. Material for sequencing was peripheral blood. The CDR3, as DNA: TGTGCCAGCAGCGCCCTGACAGGGGGCACTGAAGCTTTCTTT. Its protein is CASSALTGGTEAFF.